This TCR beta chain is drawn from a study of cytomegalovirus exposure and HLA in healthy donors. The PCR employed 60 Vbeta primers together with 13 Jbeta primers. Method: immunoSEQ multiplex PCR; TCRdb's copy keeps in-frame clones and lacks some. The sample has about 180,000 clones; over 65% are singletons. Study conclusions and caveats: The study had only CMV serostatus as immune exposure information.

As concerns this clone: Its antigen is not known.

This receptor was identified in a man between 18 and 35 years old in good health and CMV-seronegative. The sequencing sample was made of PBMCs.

The CDR3 sequence is CASSPETKTDTQYF. In nucleotides, the CDR3 is TGTGCCAGCAGCCCAGAGACTAAAACAGATACGCAGTATTTT. The chain links TRBV5-4 to TRBJ2-3; tentative D call: TRBD2 (5 bases). The CDR3 sequence is 14 residues long. The ends were cut back, 4 bases at V and 3 bases at J, with 12 bases in the middle. Germline CDR1 and CDR2: SGHNT and YYREEE (reference sequence).